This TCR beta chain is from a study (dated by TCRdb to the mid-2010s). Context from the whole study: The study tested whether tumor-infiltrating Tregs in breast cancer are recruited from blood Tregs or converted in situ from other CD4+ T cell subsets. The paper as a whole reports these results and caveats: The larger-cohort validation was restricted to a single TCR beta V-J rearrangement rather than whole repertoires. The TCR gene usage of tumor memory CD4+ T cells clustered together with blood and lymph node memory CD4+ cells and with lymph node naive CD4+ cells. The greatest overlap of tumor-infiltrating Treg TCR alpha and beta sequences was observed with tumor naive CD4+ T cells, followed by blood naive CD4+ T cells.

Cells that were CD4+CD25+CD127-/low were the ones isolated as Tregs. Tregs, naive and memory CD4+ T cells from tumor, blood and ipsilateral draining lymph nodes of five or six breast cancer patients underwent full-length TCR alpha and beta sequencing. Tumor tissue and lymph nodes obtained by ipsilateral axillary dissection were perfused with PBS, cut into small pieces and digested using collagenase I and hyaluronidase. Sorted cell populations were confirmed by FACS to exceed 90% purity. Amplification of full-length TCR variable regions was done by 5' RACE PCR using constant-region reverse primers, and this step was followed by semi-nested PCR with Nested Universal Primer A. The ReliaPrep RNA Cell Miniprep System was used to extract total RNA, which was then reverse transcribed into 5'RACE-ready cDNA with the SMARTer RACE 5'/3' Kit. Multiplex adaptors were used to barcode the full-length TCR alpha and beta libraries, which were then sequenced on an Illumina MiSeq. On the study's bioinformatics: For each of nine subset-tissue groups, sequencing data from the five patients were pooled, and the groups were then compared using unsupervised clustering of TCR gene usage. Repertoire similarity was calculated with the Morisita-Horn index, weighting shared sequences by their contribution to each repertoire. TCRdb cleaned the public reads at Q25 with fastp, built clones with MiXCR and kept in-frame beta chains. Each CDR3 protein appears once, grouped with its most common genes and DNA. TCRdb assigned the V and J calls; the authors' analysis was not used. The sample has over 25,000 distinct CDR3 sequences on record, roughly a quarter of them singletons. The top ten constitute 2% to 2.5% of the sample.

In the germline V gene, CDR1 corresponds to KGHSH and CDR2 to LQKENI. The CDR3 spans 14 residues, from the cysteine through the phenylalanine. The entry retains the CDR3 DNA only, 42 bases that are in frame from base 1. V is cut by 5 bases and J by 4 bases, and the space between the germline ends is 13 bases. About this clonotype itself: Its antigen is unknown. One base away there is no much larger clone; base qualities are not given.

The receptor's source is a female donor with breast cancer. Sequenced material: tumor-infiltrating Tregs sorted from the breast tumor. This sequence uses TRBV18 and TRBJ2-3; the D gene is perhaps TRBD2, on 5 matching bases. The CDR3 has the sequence CASSYDNGADTQYF. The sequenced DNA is TGTGCCAGCTCATACGACAACGGGGCAGATACGCAGTATTTT.